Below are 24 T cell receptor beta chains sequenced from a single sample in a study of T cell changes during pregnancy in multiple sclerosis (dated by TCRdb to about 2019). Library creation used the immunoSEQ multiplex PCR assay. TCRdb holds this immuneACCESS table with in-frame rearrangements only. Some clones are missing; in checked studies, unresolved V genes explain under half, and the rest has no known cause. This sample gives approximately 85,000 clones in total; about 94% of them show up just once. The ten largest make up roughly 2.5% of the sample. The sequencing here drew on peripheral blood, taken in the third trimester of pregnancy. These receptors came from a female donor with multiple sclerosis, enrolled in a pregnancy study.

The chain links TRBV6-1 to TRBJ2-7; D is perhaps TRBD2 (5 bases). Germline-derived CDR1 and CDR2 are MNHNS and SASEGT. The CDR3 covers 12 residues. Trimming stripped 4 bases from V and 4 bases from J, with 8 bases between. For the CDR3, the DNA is TGTGCCAGCAGTGCGACTACTTACGAGCAGTACTTC. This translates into CASSATTYEQYF.

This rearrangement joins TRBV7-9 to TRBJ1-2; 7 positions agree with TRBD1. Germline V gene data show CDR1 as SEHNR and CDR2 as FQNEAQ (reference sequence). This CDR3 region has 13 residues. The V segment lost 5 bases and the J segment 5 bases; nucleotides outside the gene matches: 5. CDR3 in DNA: TGTGCCAGCAGCGGGGACAGCTGGTATGGCTACACCTTC. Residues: CASSGDSWYGYTF.

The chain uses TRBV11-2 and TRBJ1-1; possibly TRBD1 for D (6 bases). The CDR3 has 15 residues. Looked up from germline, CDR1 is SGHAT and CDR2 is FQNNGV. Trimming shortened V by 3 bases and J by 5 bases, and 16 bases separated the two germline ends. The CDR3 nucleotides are TGTGCCAGCAGCTTCCTACAGGGAGGGGTAACTGAAGCTTTCTTT. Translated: CASSFLQGGVTEAFF.

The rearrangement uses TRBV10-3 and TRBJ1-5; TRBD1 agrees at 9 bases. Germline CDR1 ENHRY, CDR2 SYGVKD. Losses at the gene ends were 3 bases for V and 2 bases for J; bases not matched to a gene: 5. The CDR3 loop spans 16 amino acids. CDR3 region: CAISERQGVGNQPQHF. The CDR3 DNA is TGTGCCATCAGTGAACGACAGGGGGTAGGCAATCAGCCCCAGCATTTT.

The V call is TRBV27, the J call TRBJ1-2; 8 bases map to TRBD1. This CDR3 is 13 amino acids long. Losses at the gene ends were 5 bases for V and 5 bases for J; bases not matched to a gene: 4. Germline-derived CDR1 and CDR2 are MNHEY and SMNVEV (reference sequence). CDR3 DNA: TGTGCCAGCAGTCCAGGGGGCAAATATGGCTACACCTTC. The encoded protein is CASSPGGKYGYTF.

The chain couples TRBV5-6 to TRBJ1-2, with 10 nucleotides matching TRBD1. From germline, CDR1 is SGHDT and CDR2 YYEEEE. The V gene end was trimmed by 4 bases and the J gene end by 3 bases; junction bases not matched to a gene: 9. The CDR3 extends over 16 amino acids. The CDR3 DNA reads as TGTGCCAGCAGCCCCTATCAGACAGGGGGCTACTATGGCTACACCTTC. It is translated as CASSPYQTGGYYGYTF.

CDR3 sequence reads: CASSKLTGRPYYEQYF. In DNA form, the CDR3 reads TGTGCCAGCAGCAAATTGACAGGGAGGCCCTACTACGAGCAGTACTTC. The chain couples TRBV21-1 to TRBJ2-7; the tabulated D call, TRBD1, remains unverified against the DNA. TRBV21-1 counts as a pseudogene. The CDR3 extends over 16 amino acids.

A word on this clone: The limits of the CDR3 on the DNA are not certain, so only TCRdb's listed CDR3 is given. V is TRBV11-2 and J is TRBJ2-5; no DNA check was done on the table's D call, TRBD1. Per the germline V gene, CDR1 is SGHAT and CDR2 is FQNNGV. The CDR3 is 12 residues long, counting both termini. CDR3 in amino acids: CASSLNVGQGNF.

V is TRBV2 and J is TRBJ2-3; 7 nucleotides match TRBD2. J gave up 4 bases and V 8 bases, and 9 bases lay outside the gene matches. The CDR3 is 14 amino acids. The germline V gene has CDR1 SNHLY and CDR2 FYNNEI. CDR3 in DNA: TGTGCCAGCCTGGGACTACCCGGCCCAGATACGCAGTATTTT. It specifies CASLGLPGPDTQYF.

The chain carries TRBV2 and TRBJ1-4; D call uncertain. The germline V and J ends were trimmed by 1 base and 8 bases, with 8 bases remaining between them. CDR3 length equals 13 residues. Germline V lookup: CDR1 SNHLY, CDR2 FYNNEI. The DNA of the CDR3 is TGTGCCAGCAGTGAAGGCGGAGCCGAAAAACTGTTTTTT. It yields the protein CASSEGGAEKLFF.

CDR3 residues: CATQGGYTF. The CDR3, as DNA: TGTGCCACACAGGGGGGCTACACCTTC. The chain uses TRBV6-1 and TRBJ1-2, with 7 bases identical to TRBD1. The CDR3 spans 9 residues. Germline loops: CDR1 MNHNS, CDR2 SASEGT. The junction had 1 base not matched to a gene; V was cut back by 10 bases and J by 8 bases.

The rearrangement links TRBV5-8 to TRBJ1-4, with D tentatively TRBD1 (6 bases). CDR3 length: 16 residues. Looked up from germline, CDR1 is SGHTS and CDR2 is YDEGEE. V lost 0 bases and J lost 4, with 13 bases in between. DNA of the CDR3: TGTGCCAGCAGCTTGGGCGGGGGCTCCATTAATGAAAAACTGTTTTTT. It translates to CASSLGGGSINEKLFF.

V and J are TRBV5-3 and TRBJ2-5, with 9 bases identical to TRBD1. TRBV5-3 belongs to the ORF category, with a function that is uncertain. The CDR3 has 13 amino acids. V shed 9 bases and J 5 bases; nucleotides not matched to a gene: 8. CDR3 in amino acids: CAKPGQGMETQYF. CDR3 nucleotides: TGTGCCAAACCGGGACAGGGTATGGAGACCCAGTACTTC.

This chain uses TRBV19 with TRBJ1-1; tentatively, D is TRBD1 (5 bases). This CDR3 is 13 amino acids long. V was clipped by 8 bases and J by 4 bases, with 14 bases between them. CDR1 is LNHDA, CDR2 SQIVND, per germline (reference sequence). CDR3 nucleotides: TGTGCCAGTGGACACGGTGGAATCACTGAAGCTTTCTTT. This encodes CASGHGGITEAFF.

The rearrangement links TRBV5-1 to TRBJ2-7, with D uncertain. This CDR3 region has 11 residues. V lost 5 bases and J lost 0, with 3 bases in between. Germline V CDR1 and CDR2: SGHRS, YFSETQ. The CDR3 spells CASRSSYEQYF. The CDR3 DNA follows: TGCGCCAGCAGGAGCTCCTACGAGCAGTACTTC. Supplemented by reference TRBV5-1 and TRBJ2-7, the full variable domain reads KAGVTQTPRYLIKTRGQQVTLSCSPISGHRSVSWYQQTPGQGLQFLFEYFSETQRNKGNFPGRFSGRQFSNSRSEMNVSTLELGDSALYLCASRSSYEQYFGPGTRLTVT.

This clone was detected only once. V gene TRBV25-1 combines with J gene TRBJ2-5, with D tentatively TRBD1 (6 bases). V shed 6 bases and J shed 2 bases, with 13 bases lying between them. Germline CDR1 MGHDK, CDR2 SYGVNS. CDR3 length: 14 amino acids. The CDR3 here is CASSAWDKQETQYF. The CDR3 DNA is TGTGCCAGCAGCGCATGGGACAAGCAAGAGACCCAGTACTTC.

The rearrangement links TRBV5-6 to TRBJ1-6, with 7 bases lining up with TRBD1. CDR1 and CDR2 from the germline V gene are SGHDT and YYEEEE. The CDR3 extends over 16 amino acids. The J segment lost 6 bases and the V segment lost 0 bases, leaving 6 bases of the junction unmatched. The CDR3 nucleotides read TGTGCCAGCAGCTTGGGACAGGGTGGGAGTAATTCACCCCTCCACTTT. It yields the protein CASSLGQGGSNSPLHF.

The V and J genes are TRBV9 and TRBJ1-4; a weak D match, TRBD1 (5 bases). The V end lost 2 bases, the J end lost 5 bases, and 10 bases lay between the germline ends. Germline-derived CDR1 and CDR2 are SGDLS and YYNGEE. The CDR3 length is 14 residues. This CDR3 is CASSVDSSNEKLFF. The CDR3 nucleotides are TGTGCCAGCAGCGTCGACAGCTCGAATGAAAAACTGTTTTTT.

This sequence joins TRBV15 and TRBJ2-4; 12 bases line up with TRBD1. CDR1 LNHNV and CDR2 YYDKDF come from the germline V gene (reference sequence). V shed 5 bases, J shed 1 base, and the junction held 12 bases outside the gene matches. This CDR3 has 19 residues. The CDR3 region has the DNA TGTGCCACCAGCGAAGGGGGGACAGGGGGCCTCGGGGCCAAAAACATTCAGTACTTC. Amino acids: CATSEGGTGGLGAKNIQYF.

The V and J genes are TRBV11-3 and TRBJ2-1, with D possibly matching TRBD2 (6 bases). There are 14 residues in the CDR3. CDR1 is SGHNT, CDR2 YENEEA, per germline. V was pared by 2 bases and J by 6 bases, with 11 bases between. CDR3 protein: CASSLSGSVNEQFF. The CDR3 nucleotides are TGTGCCAGCAGCTTAAGCGGGTCTGTCAATGAGCAGTTCTTC.

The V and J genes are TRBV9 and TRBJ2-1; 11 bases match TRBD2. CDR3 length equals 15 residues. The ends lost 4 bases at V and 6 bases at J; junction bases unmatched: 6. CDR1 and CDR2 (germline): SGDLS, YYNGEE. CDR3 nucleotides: TGTGCCAGCAGCTCGACCGGGACTAGCGGCAATGAGCAGTTCTTC. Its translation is CASSSTGTSGNEQFF.

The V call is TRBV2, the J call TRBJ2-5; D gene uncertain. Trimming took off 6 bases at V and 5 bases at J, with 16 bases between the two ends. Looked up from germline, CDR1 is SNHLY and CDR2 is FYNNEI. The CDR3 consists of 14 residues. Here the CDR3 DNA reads TGTGCCAGCAGAGAGACGCTATCGCGGGAGACCCAGTACTTC. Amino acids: CASRETLSRETQYF.

The CDR3 DNA reads TGTGCCAGCAGCTTGGTTGCCGGTAACACTGAAGCTTTCTTT. Translated, it gives CASSLVAGNTEAFF. The gene calls are TRBV5-6 and TRBJ1-1; D gene unclear. This CDR3 spans 14 amino acids. Trimming left V 0 bases short and J 2 bases short, with 8 bases between. Germline V gives CDR1 SGHDT, CDR2 YYEEEE.

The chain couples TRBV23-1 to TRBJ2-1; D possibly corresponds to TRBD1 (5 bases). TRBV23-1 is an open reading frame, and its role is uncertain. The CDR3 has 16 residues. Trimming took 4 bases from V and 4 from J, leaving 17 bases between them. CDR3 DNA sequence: TGCGCCAGCAGTCGGCTTATCATAGGGGTTTACAATGAGCAGTTCTTC. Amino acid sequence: CASSRLIIGVYNEQFF.